This T cell receptor beta chain was observed in a study of blood T cell repertoires in COVID-19. V was pared by 2 bases and J by 4 bases, with 8 bases between. There are 13 residues in the CDR3. CDR1 SGHTA and CDR2 FQGTGA come from the germline V gene. Original methodology: Reference gene primer amplification yielded estimated nucleated cell counts. TCRdb's table, derived via immunoSEQ multiplex PCR, lists solely in-frame clones and lacks some. The V and J calls and clone size come from that table; D and trimming were worked out from the DNA. The sample has about 200,000 clones; around 84% are singletons.

The chain links TRBV7-3 to TRBJ2-5; possible D gene TRBD2, 6 bases. This clonotype was obtained from a man aged 60-69 years with acute or convalescent COVID-19. Input material: peripheral blood. CDR3 sequence: CASSLYGRETQYF. The CDR3 DNA sequence: TGTGCCAGCAGCTTATACGGGAGAGAGACCCAGTACTTC.